Sequencing of this T cell receptor beta chain was carried out in a study of identical twins. There were only healthy Caucasians among the donors. V lost 7 bases, J lost 4 bases, and 13 bases lay in between. The CDR3 loop spans 13 amino acids. TCRdb re-analysed the 5' RACE reads in MiXCR, keeping a single row per CDR3 protein. This table has some 190,000 distinct CDR3 sequences, roughly 15% appearing once. Study-wide results and caveats: While abundant cord blood beta clonotypes carried fewer insertions, memory repertoires showed no such pattern.

As to this clonotype: Its antigen remains unidentified.

These data also formed part of another study, on T cells expressing NK-cell markers. That publication notes: CD3+CD56+NKG2C+, CD3+CD56+NKG2C- and CD3+CD56-NKG2C+ T cells, once sorted, supplied the TCR beta repertoires. Seven sequenced donors out of eight were HCMV-seropositive, one seronegative.

Input material: CD8+ T cells sorted from blood. The receptor comes from a woman aged 18-30 years in good health. V is TRBV12-3 or TRBV12-4 and J is TRBJ1-2, with TRBD1 as a possible D gene (6 bases). CDR3 DNA sequence: TGTGCCAGCAAGGACAGCTCGATCTATGGCTACACCTTC. The encoded protein is CASKDSSIYGYTF.